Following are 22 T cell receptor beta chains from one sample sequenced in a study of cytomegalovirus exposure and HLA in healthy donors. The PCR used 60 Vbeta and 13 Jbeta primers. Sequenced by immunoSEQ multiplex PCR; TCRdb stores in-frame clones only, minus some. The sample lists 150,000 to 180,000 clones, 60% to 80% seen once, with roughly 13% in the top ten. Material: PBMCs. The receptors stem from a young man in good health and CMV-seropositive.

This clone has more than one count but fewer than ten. The CDR3 bases are TGTGCCAGCACCAGAGGCCGGGGTTATGGCGGGAGGAGTAGGAATGAGCAGTTCTTC. It codes for CASTRGRGYGGRSRNEQFF. This rearrangement joins TRBV5-4 to TRBJ2-1; 8 bases are shared with TRBD2. The germline V gene encodes CDR1 SGHNT and CDR2 YYREEE (reference sequence). J was trimmed by 7 bases and V by 6 bases; bases with no gene match: 24. The CDR3 has 19 residues.

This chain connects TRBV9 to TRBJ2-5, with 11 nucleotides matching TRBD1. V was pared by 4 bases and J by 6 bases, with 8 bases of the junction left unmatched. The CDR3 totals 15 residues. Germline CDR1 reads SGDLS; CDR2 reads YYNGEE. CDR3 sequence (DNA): TGTGCCAGCAGCCCACGGACAGGGGGCTCAAAGACCCAGTACTTC. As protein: CASSPRTGGSKTQYF.

As DNA, the CDR3 is TGTGCCAGCAGCTTAGATGCAGGGCTCACTGAAGCTTTCTTT. It yields the protein CASSLDAGLTEAFF. The chain joins TRBV11-1 to TRBJ1-1; weak D call: TRBD1 (5 bases). Germline assignment: CDR1 SGHAT and CDR2 FQDESV (reference sequence). CDR3 length: 14 residues. Trimming removed 1 base from V and 4 bases from J, with 10 bases in between.

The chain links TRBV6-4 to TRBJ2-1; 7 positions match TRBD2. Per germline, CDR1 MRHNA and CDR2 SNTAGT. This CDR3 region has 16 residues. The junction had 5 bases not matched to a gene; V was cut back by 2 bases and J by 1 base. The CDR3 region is CASSDTAGVSYNEQFF. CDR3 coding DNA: TGTGCCAGCAGTGACACGGCGGGAGTTTCCTACAATGAGCAGTTCTTC.

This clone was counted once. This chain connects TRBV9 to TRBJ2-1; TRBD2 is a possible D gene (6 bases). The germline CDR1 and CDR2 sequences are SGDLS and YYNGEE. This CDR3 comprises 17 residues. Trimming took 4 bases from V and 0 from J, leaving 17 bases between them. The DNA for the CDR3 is TGTGCCAGCAGCCCCCGGAGGAGGGGCAGCTCCTACAATGAGCAGTTCTTC. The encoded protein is CASSPRRRGSSYNEQFF.

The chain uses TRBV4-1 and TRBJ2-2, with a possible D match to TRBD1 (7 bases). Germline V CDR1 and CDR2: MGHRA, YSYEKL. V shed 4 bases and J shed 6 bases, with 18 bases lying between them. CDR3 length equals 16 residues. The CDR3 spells CASSPWSQGRSGELFF. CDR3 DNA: TGCGCCAGCAGCCCCTGGTCACAGGGGAGGTCCGGGGAGCTGTTTTTT.

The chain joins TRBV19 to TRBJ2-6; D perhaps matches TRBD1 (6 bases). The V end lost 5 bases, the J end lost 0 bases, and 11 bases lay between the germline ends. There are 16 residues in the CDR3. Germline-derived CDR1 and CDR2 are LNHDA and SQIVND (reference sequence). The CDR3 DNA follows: TGTGCCAGTAGTCACGGACAGATCTCTGGGGCCAACGTCCTGACTTTC. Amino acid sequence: CASSHGQISGANVLTF.

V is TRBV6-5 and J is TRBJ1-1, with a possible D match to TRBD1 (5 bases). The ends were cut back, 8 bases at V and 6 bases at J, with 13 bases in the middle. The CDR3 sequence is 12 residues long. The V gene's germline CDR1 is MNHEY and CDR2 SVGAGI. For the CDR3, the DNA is TGTGCCAGCTCTCAGTGGGACTCTGAAGCTTTCTTT. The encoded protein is CASSQWDSEAFF.

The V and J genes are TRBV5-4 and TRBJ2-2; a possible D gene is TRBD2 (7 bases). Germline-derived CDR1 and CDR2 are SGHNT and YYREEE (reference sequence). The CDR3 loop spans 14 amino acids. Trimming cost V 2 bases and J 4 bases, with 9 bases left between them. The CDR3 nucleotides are TGTGCCAGCAGCTTAGGGGGGGGCACCGGGGAGCTGTTTTTT. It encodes CASSLGGGTGELFF.

CDR3 loop: CASSPLIGSTNEKLFF. The CDR3 bases are TGTGCCAGCTCACCGCTTATCGGGTCGACTAATGAAAAACTGTTTTTT. The chain links TRBV18 to TRBJ1-4; no definite D call. Trimming took 3 bases from V and 2 from J, leaving 13 bases between them. From germline, CDR1 is KGHSH and CDR2 LQKENI. This CDR3 region has 16 residues.

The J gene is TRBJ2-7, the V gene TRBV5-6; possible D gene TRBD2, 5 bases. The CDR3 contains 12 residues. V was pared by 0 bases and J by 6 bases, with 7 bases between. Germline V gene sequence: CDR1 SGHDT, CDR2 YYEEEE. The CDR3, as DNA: TGTGCCAGCAGCTTGGGTCTAGCCGAGCAGTACTTC. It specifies CASSLGLAEQYF. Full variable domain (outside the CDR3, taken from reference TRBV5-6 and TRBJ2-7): DAGVTQSPTHLIKTRGQQVTLRCSPKSGHDTVSWYQQALGQGPQFIFQYYEEEERQRGNFPDRFSGHQFPNYSSELNVNALLLGDSALYLCASSLGLAEQYFGPGTRLTVT.

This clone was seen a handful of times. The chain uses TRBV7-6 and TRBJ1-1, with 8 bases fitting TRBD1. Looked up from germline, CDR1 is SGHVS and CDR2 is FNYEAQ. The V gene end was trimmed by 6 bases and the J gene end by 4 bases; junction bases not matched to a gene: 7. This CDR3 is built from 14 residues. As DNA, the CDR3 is TGTGCCAGCAGTCCGGACAGGGCCGGCACTGAAGCTTTCTTT. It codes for CASSPDRAGTEAFF.

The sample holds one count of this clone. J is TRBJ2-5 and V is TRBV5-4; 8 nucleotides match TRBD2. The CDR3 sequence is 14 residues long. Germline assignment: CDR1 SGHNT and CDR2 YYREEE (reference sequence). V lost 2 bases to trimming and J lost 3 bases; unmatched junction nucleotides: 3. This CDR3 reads CASSLHSGKETQYF. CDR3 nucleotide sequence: TGTGCCAGCAGCTTACATAGCGGGAAAGAGACCCAGTACTTC.

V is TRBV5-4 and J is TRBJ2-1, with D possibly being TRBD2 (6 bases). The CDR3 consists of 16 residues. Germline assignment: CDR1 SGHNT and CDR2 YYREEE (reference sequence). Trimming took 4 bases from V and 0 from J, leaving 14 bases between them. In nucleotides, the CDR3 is TGTGCCAGCAGCCCCGGAGGGGAGAGCTCCTACAATGAGCAGTTCTTC. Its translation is CASSPGGESSYNEQFF.

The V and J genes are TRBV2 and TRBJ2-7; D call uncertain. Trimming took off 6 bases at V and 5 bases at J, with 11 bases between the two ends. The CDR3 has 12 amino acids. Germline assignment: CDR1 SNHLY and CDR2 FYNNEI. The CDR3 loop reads CASRVQAHEQYF. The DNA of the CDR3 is TGTGCCAGCAGGGTTCAAGCCCACGAGCAGTACTTC. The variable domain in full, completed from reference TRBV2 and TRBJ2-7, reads EPEVTQTPSHQVTQMGQEVILRCVPISNHLYFYWYRQILGQKVEFLVSFYNNEISEKSEIFDDQFSVERPDGSNFTLKIRSTKLEDSAMYFCASRVQAHEQYFGPGTRLTVT.

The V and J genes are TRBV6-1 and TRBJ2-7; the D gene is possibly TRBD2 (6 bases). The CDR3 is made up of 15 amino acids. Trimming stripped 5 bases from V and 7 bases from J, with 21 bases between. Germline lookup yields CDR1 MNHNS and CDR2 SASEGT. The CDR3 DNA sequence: TGTGCCAGCAGTCGCCTCCGGGATACCCGGGGGGAGCAGTACTTC. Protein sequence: CASSRLRDTRGEQYF.

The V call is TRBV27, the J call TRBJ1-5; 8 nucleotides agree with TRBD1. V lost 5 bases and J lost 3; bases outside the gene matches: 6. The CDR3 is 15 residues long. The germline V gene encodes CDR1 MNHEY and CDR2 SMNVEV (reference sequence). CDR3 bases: TGTGCCAGCAGTAGACAGGGGACATCCAATCAGCCCCAGCATTTT. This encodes CASSRQGTSNQPQHF.

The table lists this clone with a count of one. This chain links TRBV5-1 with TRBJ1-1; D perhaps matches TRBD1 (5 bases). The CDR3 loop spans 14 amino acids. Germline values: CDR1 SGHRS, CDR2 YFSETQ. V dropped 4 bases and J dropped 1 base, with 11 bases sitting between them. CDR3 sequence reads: CASSADMRNTEAFF. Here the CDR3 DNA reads TGCGCCAGCAGCGCGGACATGAGGAACACTGAAGCTTTCTTT.

The CDR3 is CASSLGGSGNTIYF. In nucleotides, the CDR3 is TGTGCCAGCAGCTTAGGAGGCTCTGGAAACACCATATATTTT. The rearrangement joins TRBV7-9 to TRBJ1-3; D gene uncertain. V lost 1 base and J lost 0, with 4 bases in between. The length of the CDR3 is 14 residues. Germline CDR1 is SEHNR and CDR2 is FQNEAQ (reference sequence). Complete variable domain (other parts from reference TRBV7-9 and TRBJ1-3): DTGVSQNPRHKITKRGQNVTFRCDPISEHNRLYWYRQTLGQGPEFLTYFQNEAQLEKSRLLSDRFSAERPKGSFSTLEIQRTEQGDSAMYLCASSLGGSGNTIYFGEGSWLTVV.

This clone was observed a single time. The CDR3 here is CASSLITGGIYEQYF. For the CDR3, the DNA is TGCGCCAGCAGCTTGATCACAGGGGGAATCTACGAGCAGTACTTC. The J gene is TRBJ2-7, the V gene TRBV5-1, with 8 nucleotides matching TRBD1. The CDR3 spans 15 residues. CDR1 is SGHRS and CDR2 is YFSETQ in the germline V gene. Germline trimming cut 1 base from V and 3 bases from J; bases unmatched to any gene: 6.

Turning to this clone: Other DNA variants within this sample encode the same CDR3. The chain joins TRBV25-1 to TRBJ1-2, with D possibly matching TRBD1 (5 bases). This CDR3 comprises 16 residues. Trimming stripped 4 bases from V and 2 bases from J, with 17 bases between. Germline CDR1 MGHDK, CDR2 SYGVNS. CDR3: CASSGPRQGLNYGYTF. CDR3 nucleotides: TGTGCCAGCAGTGGGCCGAGGCAGGGATTAAACTATGGCTACACCTTC.

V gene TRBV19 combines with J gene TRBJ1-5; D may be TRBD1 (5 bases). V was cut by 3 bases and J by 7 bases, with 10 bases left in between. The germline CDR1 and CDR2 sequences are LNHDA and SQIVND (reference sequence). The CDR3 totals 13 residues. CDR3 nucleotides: TGTGCCAGTAGTATGGGGCAGGCGCAGCCCCAGCATTTT. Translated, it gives CASSMGQAQPQHF.